Below, one T cell receptor beta chain is given with its context. The method was immunoSEQ multiplex PCR; TCRdb's version includes in-frame clones alone and lacks a portion of them. The sample yields about 98,000 clones, about 92% seen once. The CDR3 has 15 amino acids. V lost 1 base to trimming and J lost 7 bases, with 15 bases between them. CDR1 is SEHNR, CDR2 FQNEAQ, per germline (reference sequence). The record originates from a study of T cell changes during pregnancy in multiple sclerosis. The origin of this receptor is a female donor in good health, enrolled as a control in a pregnancy study. The rearrangement links TRBV7-9 to TRBJ2-3; tentatively, D is TRBD2 (7 bases). The sample in question was peripheral blood, obtained after pregnancy. For the CDR3, the DNA is TGTGCCAGCAGCTTAGAGGGGGGGGGTGTGAATACGCAGTATTTT. Its protein is CASSLEGGGVNTQYF.